The present TCR beta chain was sequenced within a study of response to subunit inactivated influenza vaccine. Notes on the study in general: The authors suggested that every seasonal influenza vaccination recruits few new T cells.

Germline CDR1 SGHRS, CDR2 YFSETQ. The CDR3 is 15 amino acids. V lost 2 bases and J 0 bases, leaving 12 bases between the germline ends. Details on this clonotype: Its matching antigen is unknown.

TCRdb fed the RT-PCR reads into MiXCR, producing one record per CDR3 protein. The sample lists 800,000 or so distinct CDR3 sequences; less than 25% were seen once. The chain joins TRBV5-1 to TRBJ2-7; no firm D call. This sequence originates from a man aged 45-65 years who received an inactivated influenza vaccine. The sequencing used PBMCs from blood, collected 4 to 6 days after vaccination. The CDR3 DNA sequence: TGCGCCAGCAGCTTTGACTCCGTGAGCTCCTACGAGCAGTACTTC. Translation: CASSFDSVSSYEQYF.